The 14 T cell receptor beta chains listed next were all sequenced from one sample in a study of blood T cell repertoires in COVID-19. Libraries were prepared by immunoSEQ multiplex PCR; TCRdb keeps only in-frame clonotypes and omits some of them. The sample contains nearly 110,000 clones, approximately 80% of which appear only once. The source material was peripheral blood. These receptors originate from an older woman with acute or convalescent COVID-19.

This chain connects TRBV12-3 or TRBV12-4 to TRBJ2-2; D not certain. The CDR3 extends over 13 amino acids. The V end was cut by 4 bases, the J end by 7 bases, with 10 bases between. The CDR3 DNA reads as TGTGCCAGCAGTTCGGGTGCGGTCGGGGAGCTGTTTTTT. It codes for CASSSGAVGELFF.

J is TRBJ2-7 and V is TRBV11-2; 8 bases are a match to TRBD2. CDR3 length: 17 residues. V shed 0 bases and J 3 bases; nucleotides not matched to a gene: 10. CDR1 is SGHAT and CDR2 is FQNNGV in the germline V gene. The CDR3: CASSLEWPSGSRYEQYF. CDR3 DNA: TGTGCCAGCAGCTTAGAATGGCCCAGCGGGAGTCGCTACGAGCAGTACTTC.

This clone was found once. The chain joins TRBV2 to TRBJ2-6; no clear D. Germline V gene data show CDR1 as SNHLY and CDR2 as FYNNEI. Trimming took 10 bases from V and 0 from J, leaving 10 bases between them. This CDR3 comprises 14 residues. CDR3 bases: TGTGCCACAACACAGATCTCTGGGGCCAACGTCCTGACTTTC. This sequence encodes CATTQISGANVLTF.

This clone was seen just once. CDR3 sequence reads: CASSLGLASGTDTQYF. The CDR3 region has the DNA TGCGCCAGCAGCTTGGGGTTAGCGTCGGGCACAGATACGCAGTATTTT. The rearrangement uses TRBV5-1 and TRBJ2-3; D may be TRBD2 (5 bases). V lost 0 bases and J lost 1, with 12 bases in between. CDR3 size: 16 residues. Germline CDR1 is SGHRS and CDR2 is YFSETQ.

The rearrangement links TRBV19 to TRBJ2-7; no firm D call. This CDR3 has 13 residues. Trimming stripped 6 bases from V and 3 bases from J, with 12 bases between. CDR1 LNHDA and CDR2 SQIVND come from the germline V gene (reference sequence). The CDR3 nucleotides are TGTGCCAGTAGGGATAGCCTAAGCTACGAGCAGTACTTC. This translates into CASRDSLSYEQYF.

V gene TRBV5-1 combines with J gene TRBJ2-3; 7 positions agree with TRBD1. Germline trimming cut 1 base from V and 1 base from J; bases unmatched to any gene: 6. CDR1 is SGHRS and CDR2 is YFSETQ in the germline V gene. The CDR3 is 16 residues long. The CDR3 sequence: CASSLRPQGGTDTQYF. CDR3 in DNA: TGCGCCAGCAGCTTGAGGCCCCAGGGGGGCACAGATACGCAGTATTTT. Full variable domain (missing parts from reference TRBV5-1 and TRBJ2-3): KAGVTQTPRYLIKTRGQQVTLSCSPISGHRSVSWYQQTPGQGLQFLFEYFSETQRNKGNFPGRFSGRQFSNSRSEMNVSTLELGDSALYLCASSLRPQGGTDTQYFGPGTRLTVL.

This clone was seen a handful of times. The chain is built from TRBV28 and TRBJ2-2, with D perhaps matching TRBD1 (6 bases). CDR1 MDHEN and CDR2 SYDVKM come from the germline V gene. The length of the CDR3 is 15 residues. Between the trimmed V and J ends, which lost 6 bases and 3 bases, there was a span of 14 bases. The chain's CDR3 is CASRSRGADTGELFF. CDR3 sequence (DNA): TGTGCCAGCAGGTCCAGGGGCGCGGACACCGGGGAGCTGTTTTTT.

CDR3 sequence reads: CASSREGQGPGANVLTF. Written as DNA, the CDR3 is TGCGCCAGCAGCCGGGAGGGTCAGGGGCCTGGGGCCAACGTCCTGACTTTC. The rearrangement joins TRBV4-1 to TRBJ2-6, with a possible D match to TRBD2 (7 bases). Germline loops: CDR1 MGHRA, CDR2 YSYEKL. The CDR3 totals 17 residues. V was cut by 4 bases and J by 2 bases, with 15 bases left in between.

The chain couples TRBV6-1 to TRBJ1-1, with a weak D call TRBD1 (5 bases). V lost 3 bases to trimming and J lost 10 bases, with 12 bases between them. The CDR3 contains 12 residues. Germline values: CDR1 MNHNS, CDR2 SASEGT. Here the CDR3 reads CASSDWGQGAFF. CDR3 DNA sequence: TGTGCCAGCAGTGATTGGGGCCAAGGAGCTTTCTTT.

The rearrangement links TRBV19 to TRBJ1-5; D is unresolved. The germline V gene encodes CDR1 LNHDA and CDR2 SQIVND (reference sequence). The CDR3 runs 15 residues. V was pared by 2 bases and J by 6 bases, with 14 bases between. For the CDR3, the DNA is TGTGCCAGTAGTATATTGGGCAGCCTAAGTCAGCCCCAGCATTTT. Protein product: CASSILGSLSQPQHF.

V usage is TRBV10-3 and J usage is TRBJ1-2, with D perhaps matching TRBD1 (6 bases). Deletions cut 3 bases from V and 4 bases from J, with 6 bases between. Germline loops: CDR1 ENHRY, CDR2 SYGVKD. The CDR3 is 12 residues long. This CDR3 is CAISEQGYGYTF. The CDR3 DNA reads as TGTGCCATCAGTGAACAGGGCTATGGCTACACCTTC.

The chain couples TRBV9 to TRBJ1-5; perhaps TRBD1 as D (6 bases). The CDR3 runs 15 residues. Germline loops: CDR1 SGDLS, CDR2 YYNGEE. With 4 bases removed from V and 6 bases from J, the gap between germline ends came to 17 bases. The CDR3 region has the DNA TGTGCCAGCAGCCCACAGGGCACCCCACTTCAGCCCCAGCATTTT. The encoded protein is CASSPQGTPLQPQHF.

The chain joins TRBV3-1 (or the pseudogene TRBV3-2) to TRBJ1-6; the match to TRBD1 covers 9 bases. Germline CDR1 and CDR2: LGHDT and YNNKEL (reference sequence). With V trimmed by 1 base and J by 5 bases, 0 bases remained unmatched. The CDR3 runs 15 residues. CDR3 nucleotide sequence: TGTGCCAGCAGCCAAGGGGACAGGGATAATTCACCCCTCCACTTT. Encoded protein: CASSQGDRDNSPLHF.

For the CDR3, the DNA is TGTGCCAGCAGCTTAAGGATATTGGGCAGAGAGAACACTGAAGCTTTCTTT. It codes for CASSLRILGRENTEAFF. This chain joins TRBV7-6 and TRBJ1-1; no clear D gene. The germline V gene has CDR1 SGHVS and CDR2 FNYEAQ. V was trimmed by 2 bases and J by 1 base, leaving 17 bases between them. This CDR3 contains 17 residues.